Following are 27 T cell receptor beta chains from one sample sequenced in a study of CD8 T cells in ankylosing spondylitis (dated by TCRdb to 2015 to 2018). Receptor libraries were prepared by 5' RACE. The sequencer listed for this sample is Illumina HiSeq 2500. TCRdb passed the public sequencing reads through fastp at Q25 and MiXCR, retaining productive beta sequences. Rows with one shared CDR3 protein collapse into an entry with the most common genes and DNA. Here the sample has around 27,000 distinct CDR3 sequences; under 3% occur a single time. Roughly 7.7% of the sample belongs to the ten largest clones. Material for sequencing was blood, either unsorted or a sorted T cell fraction (not recorded which). The receptors were sampled from a female donor with ankylosing spondylitis or in good health (not recorded which).

This clonotype was counted at least ten times. The V and J genes are TRBV9 and TRBJ2-3; D unresolved. Germline V lookup: CDR1 SGDLS, CDR2 YYNGEE. This CDR3 has 12 residues. V lost 0 bases, J lost 5 bases, and 4 bases lay in between. CDR3 coding DNA: TGTGCCAGCAGCGTAGGCCGAGATACGCAGTATTTT. Its translation: CASSVGRDTQYF.

This clonotype has only a few counts. The chain couples TRBV9 to TRBJ1-5; 7 positions match TRBD1. V shed 4 bases, J shed 0 bases, and the junction held 4 bases outside the gene matches. CDR1 is SGDLS, CDR2 YYNGEE, per germline. This CDR3 contains 15 residues. The CDR3 coding sequence is TGTGCCAGCAGCAGTGGGACAGCTAGCAATCAGCCCCAGCATTTT. Its protein is CASSSGTASNQPQHF.

This clonotype was counted many times. The chain combines TRBV9 with TRBJ1-6; D is ambiguous. Trimming cost V 0 bases and J 1 base, with 8 bases left between them. Per the germline V gene, CDR1 is SGDLS and CDR2 is YYNGEE. CDR3 length equals 16 residues. CDR3 amino acids: CASSVGGGSYNSPLHF. In nucleotides, the CDR3 is TGTGCCAGCAGCGTAGGTGGAGGTTCCTATAATTCACCCCTCCACTTT.

This clonotype was found many times. This CDR3 reads CASGTPGQGVYGYTF. CDR3 in DNA: TGTGCCAGCGGGACCCCGGGACAGGGTGTATATGGCTACACCTTC. The V gene is TRBV9, the J gene TRBJ1-2; 9 bases agree with TRBD1. The CDR3 contains 15 residues. The J segment lost 5 bases and the V segment lost 7 bases, leaving 12 bases of the junction unmatched. From germline, CDR1 is SGDLS and CDR2 YYNGEE. The full variable domain, rest sourced from reference TRBV9 and TRBJ1-2, is DSGVTQTPKHLITATGQRVTLRCSPRSGDLSVYWYQQSLDQGLQFLIQYYNGEERAKGNILERFSAQQFPDLHSELNLSSLELGDSALYFCASGTPGQGVYGYTFGSGTRLTVV.

Only a few counts were recorded for this clonotype. This chain links TRBV9 with TRBJ1-5; D gene unclear. The CDR3 length is 14 residues. CDR1 is SGDLS, CDR2 YYNGEE, per germline. V was clipped by 0 bases and J by 2 bases, with 6 bases between them. The CDR3 sequence is CASSVDTGNQPQHF. CDR3 DNA: TGTGCCAGCAGCGTAGACACGGGCAATCAGCCCCAGCATTTT.

In its sample, this clonotype was seen many times. The genes are TRBV9 and TRBJ2-7; D may be TRBD1 (5 bases). The germline gives CDR1 SGDLS, CDR2 YYNGEE. This CDR3 is 13 amino acids long. V was pared by 4 bases and J by 2 bases, with 10 bases between. CDR3 amino acids: CASSLSGTYEQYF. The CDR3 region has the DNA TGTGCCAGCAGCCTATCAGGGACCTACGAGCAGTACTTC.

This clonotype was found many times. The chain has TRBV9 and TRBJ2-7; D possibly uses TRBD1 or TRBD2 (5 bases each). The CDR3 contains 14 residues. Deletions cut 3 bases from V and 6 bases from J, with 16 bases between. Per the germline V gene, CDR1 is SGDLS and CDR2 is YYNGEE. The CDR3 bases are TGTGCCAGCAGCGCCGGGACCCTGGGTCTCGAGCAGTACTTC. Translated, it gives CASSAGTLGLEQYF.

Ten or more counts support this clonotype. The genes are TRBV9 and TRBJ2-1; D tentatively fits TRBD1 or TRBD2 (5 bases each). CDR1 and CDR2 (germline): SGDLS, YYNGEE. The length of the CDR3 is 15 residues. V dropped 0 bases and J dropped 3 bases, with 10 bases sitting between them. The CDR3 nucleotides read TGTGCCAGCAGCGTAGTGGGGGAGATCTACAATGAGCAGTTCTTC. Translating gives CASSVVGEIYNEQFF. Drawing the rest from reference TRBV9 and TRBJ2-1, the complete variable domain is DSGVTQTPKHLITATGQRVTLRCSPRSGDLSVYWYQQSLDQGLQFLIQYYNGEERAKGNILERFSAQQFPDLHSELNLSSLELGDSALYFCASSVVGEIYNEQFFGPGTRLTVL.

This clonotype has a count of ten or more. This chain links TRBV9 with TRBJ1-1; D is uncertain. From germline, CDR1 is SGDLS and CDR2 YYNGEE. The CDR3 has 14 residues. V was cut by 4 bases and J by 1 base, with 11 bases left in between. CDR3 loop: CASSPRQTNTEAFF. The CDR3 nucleotides are TGTGCCAGCAGCCCCCGGCAGACGAACACTGAAGCTTTCTTT.

This clonotype was counted many times. The V gene is TRBV9, the J gene TRBJ1-2, with D perhaps matching TRBD1 (6 bases). The germline V gene encodes CDR1 SGDLS and CDR2 YYNGEE. Deletions cut 4 bases from V and 2 bases from J, with 15 bases between. The CDR3 spans 15 residues. CDR3 residues: CASSLDGGGNYGYTF. CDR3 in DNA: TGTGCCAGCAGCTTAGATGGAGGGGGGAACTATGGCTACACCTTC.

This clonotype was seen repeatedly, ten times or more. The rearrangement uses TRBV9 and TRBJ2-7, with a possible D match to TRBD1 (6 bases). Trimming shortened V by 0 bases and J by 6 bases, and 10 bases separated the two germline ends. Germline CDR1 reads SGDLS; CDR2 reads YYNGEE. The CDR3 runs 13 residues. CDR3 sequence: CASSVDRGSEQYF. The CDR3 DNA follows: TGTGCCAGCAGCGTAGATAGGGGGTCCGAGCAGTACTTC.

This clonotype came up many times. The rearrangement links TRBV9 to TRBJ2-2, with 8 bases matching TRBD2. CDR3 length: 15 amino acids. The junction had 7 bases not matched to a gene; V was cut back by 4 bases and J by 5 bases. Germline V CDR1 and CDR2: SGDLS, YYNGEE. This CDR3 is CASSPGLGRTGELFF. The CDR3 bases are TGTGCCAGCAGCCCGGGACTAGGACGGACCGGGGAGCTGTTTTTT.

This clonotype was seen repeatedly, ten times or more. The gene calls are TRBV9 and TRBJ2-1; D call uncertain. From germline, CDR1 is SGDLS and CDR2 YYNGEE. The CDR3 spans 15 residues. V was clipped by 0 bases and J by 3 bases, with 10 bases between them. CDR3: CASSVGATGYNEQFF. CDR3 nucleotide sequence: TGTGCCAGCAGCGTAGGAGCGACGGGCTACAATGAGCAGTTCTTC.

This clonotype has at least ten counts. The J gene is TRBJ2-1, the V gene TRBV9, with 13 bases aligning to TRBD2. CDR1 is SGDLS and CDR2 is YYNGEE in the germline V gene. The CDR3 has 16 amino acids. V dropped 2 bases and J dropped 9; count of bases not matched to a gene: 8. The CDR3 here is CASSVIAGTSGVEQFF. The CDR3 nucleotides read TGTGCCAGCAGCGTCATAGCCGGGACTAGCGGGGTTGAGCAGTTCTTC.

This clonotype was detected a few times. The gene calls are TRBV9 and TRBJ2-7, with D tentatively TRBD2 (7 bases). The V gene's germline CDR1 is SGDLS and CDR2 YYNGEE. Trimming pared 3 bases from V and 2 bases from J, leaving 18 bases between. There are 16 residues in the CDR3. CDR3 sequence: CASSDGATGGAYEQYF. CDR3 in DNA: TGTGCCAGCAGCGATGGGGCTACGGGGGGCGCCTACGAGCAGTACTTC. Full variable domain (missing parts from reference TRBV9 and TRBJ2-7): DSGVTQTPKHLITATGQRVTLRCSPRSGDLSVYWYQQSLDQGLQFLIQYYNGEERAKGNILERFSAQQFPDLHSELNLSSLELGDSALYFCASSDGATGGAYEQYFGPGTRLTVT.

This clonotype was detected many times. V and J are TRBV9 and TRBJ1-1; TRBD1 agrees at 7 bases. This CDR3 contains 13 residues. Germline CDR1 SGDLS, CDR2 YYNGEE. Trimming removed 1 base from V and 4 bases from J; junction bases left unmatched: 1. This CDR3 reads CASSVTGATEAFF. Written as DNA, the CDR3 is TGTGCCAGCAGCGTAACAGGGGCCACTGAAGCTTTCTTT.

This clonotype was seen ten or more times. V is TRBV9 and J is TRBJ1-4, with TRBD1 as a possible D gene (6 bases). Trimming cost V 4 bases and J 5 bases, with 12 bases left between them. Per the germline V gene, CDR1 is SGDLS and CDR2 is YYNGEE. This CDR3 is 14 amino acids long. CDR3 DNA sequence: TGTGCCAGCAGCCTGGACAGTCTAAATGAAAAACTGTTTTTT. This codes for CASSLDSLNEKLFF.

This clonotype is medium-sized. The CDR3 protein is CASSVGGGEFTDTQYF. For the CDR3, the DNA is TGTGCCAGCAGCGTAGGAGGCGGAGAGTTTACAGATACGCAGTATTTT. V is TRBV9 and J is TRBJ2-3; no clear D. Germline CDR1 and CDR2: SGDLS and YYNGEE. There are 16 residues in the CDR3. V lost 0 bases and J lost 3, with 14 bases in between. Drawing the rest from reference TRBV9 and TRBJ2-3, the complete variable domain is DSGVTQTPKHLITATGQRVTLRCSPRSGDLSVYWYQQSLDQGLQFLIQYYNGEERAKGNILERFSAQQFPDLHSELNLSSLELGDSALYFCASSVGGGEFTDTQYFGPGTRLTVL.

This clonotype was picked up many times. An end of the junction differs from the germline gene, which may be a read error. The chain couples TRBV9 to TRBJ2-1; TRBD2 aligns across 12 bases. From germline, CDR1 is SGDLS and CDR2 YYNGEE. The CDR3 spans 14 residues. CDR3 in amino acids: CASSESSGGARGFF. CDR3 nucleotides: TGCGCCAGCAGCGAGTCTAGCGGGGGGGCCCGGGGGTTCTTC.

This clonotype has ten or more counts. The chain recombines TRBV9 with TRBJ2-2; no firm D call. Germline CDR1 SGDLS, CDR2 YYNGEE. This CDR3 contains 13 residues. The V gene lost 3 bases and the J gene lost 8 bases, with 11 bases spanning the gap. The DNA of the CDR3 is TGTGCCAGCAGCGCCGTACTCGTGGGGGAGCTGTTTTTT. Its translation is CASSAVLVGELFF.

This clonotype was counted a few times. The CDR3 region has the DNA TGTGCCAGCAGCGTAGGCCCGACGGGACAGGGGTTCGGTGGGGCCAACGTCCTGACTTTC. Its protein product is CASSVGPTGQGFGGANVLTF. The V and J genes are TRBV9 and TRBJ2-6; 10 positions match TRBD1. This CDR3 is 20 amino acids long. Germline CDR1 is SGDLS and CDR2 is YYNGEE. V trimming: 0 bases; J trimming: 3 bases; junction bases outside the gene matches: 12.

This clonotype is labeled as medium-sized. V usage is TRBV9 and J usage is TRBJ2-3; 7 positions match TRBD2. The CDR3 has 15 residues. V shed 6 bases, J shed 2 bases, and the junction held 9 bases outside the gene matches. CDR1 SGDLS and CDR2 YYNGEE come from the germline V gene. The CDR3 DNA reads TGTGCCAGCACCGGAGCTAGCGGAGTCACAGATACGCAGTATTTT. This sequence encodes CASTGASGVTDTQYF.

This chain uses TRBV9 with TRBJ2-1; D call uncertain. CDR3 length equals 15 residues. Germline CDR1 SGDLS, CDR2 YYNGEE. Trimming pared 3 bases from V and 9 bases from J, leaving 19 bases between. The CDR3, as DNA: TGTGCCAGCAGCGGTTTCCGACTCCCCCGTGGTGAGCAGTTCTTC. It is translated as CASSGFRLPRGEQFF.

There are many counts of this clonotype. The chain employs TRBV9 and TRBJ2-3; TRBD1 might be the D (5 bases). The CDR3 is 15 residues long. Trimming took 0 bases from V and 2 from J, leaving 10 bases between them. Per germline, CDR1 SGDLS and CDR2 YYNGEE. The CDR3 DNA reads TGTGCCAGCAGCGTAGGGGTTGGGGCCACAGATACGCAGTATTTT. The encoded protein is CASSVGVGATDTQYF.

This clonotype was seen at least ten times. J is TRBJ2-1 and V is TRBV9; the match to TRBD2 covers 9 bases. Germline V gene data show CDR1 as SGDLS and CDR2 as YYNGEE. The V and J ends lost 1 base and 9 bases, in that order; junction bases with no gene match: 5. The length of the CDR3 is 14 residues. CDR3 amino acids: CASSVLPAGGEQFF. CDR3 sequence (DNA): TGTGCCAGCAGCGTATTGCCAGCGGGAGGTGAGCAGTTCTTC.

This clonotype has ten or more counts. The chain employs TRBV9 and TRBJ2-4, with D possibly matching TRBD2 (6 bases). V gave up 4 bases and J gave up 7 bases, with 18 bases separating them. From germline, CDR1 is SGDLS and CDR2 YYNGEE. This CDR3 contains 15 residues. The chain's CDR3 is CASSNSPGAGNIQYF. DNA of the CDR3: TGTGCCAGCAGCAACAGTCCGGGAGCGGGTAACATTCAGTACTTC.

This clonotype was counted at least ten times. The chain recombines TRBV9 with TRBJ2-6; TRBD2 matches 11 bases. J lost 0 bases, V lost 4 bases, and 6 bases had no gene match. Germline CDR1 is SGDLS and CDR2 is YYNGEE. The CDR3 extends over 18 amino acids. The CDR3: CASSTSGTSGSGANVLTF. As DNA, the CDR3 is TGTGCCAGCAGCACCTCCGGGACTAGCGGCTCTGGGGCCAACGTCCTGACTTTC.